These T cell receptor beta chains were read from a single sample in a study of OX40 agonist ivuxolimab in advanced cancers. Assay used: immunoSEQ multiplex PCR; TCRdb lists only in-frame clones, some missing. The sample holds 71,000 or so clones, about 81% seen once. Material: CD4+ or CD8+ T cells sorted from blood, obtained in a trial of the OX40 agonist ivuxolimab. The receptors were gathered from an adult with an advanced solid tumor such as melanoma, head and neck, liver or kidney cancer. Each CDR3 is given with its conserved first and last residue. D genes are given only for firm matches. Only some rows state a clone size, as once, few, many or a class for expanded clones.

size	D	J	V	CDR3	DNA
NA	TRBD1	TRBJ2-1	TRBV7-9	CASSATGGDEQFF	TGTGCCAGCAGCGCGACAGGGGGCGATGAGCAGTTCTTC
once	TRBD1	TRBJ2-1	TRBV18	CASSPTGQGYNEQFF	TGTGCCAGCTCACCTACCGGACAGGGGTACAATGAGCAGTTCTTC
NA	NA	TRBJ2-1	TRBV11-3	CASSPGGDEQFF	TGTGCCAGCAGTCCAGGCGGGGATGAGCAGTTCTTC
NA	NA	TRBJ1-2	TRBV9	CASSVDRSFPNYGYTF	TGTGCCAGCAGCGTAGACAGGAGTTTTCCCAACTATGGCTACACCTTC
NA	NA	TRBJ1-2	TRBV6-5	CASSYSGRTNYGYTF	TGTGCCAGCAGTTACTCGGGCAGAACTAACTATGGCTACACCTTC
NA	NA	TRBJ2-1	TRBV4-2	CASRLRASSYNEQFF	TGTGCCAGCAGGCTGCGGGCCAGCTCCTACAATGAGCAGTTCTTC
NA	NA	TRBJ2-1	TRBV5-1	CASSLEGGSYNEQFF	TGCGCCAGCAGCTTGGAAGGGGGTTCCTACAATGAGCAGTTCTTC
NA	TRBD1	TRBJ1-5	TRBV6-5	CASSAGTENQPQHF	TGTGCCAGCAGTGCCGGGACAGAGAATCAGCCCCAGCATTTT
NA	NA	TRBJ2-1	TRBV19	CASTPPDYSSGYEQFF	TGTGCCAGTACCCCCCCGGACTATTCTTCAGGATATGAGCAGTTCTTC
few	NA	TRBJ1-5	TRBV7-2	CASSSRGNQPQHF	TGTGCCAGCAGCTCACGGGGTAATCAGCCCCAGCATTTT
NA	NA	TRBJ2-4	TRBV11-2	CASSFGENIQYF	TGTGCCAGCAGCTTTGGGGAAAACATTCAGTACTTC
NA	TRBD1	TRBJ2-4	TRBV11-3	CASSLVGQGIQYF	TGTGCCAGCAGCTTAGTGGGACAGGGGATTCAGTACTTC
NA	TRBD2	TRBJ2-2	TRBV2	CASSESSGKVSFF	TGTGCCAGCAGTGAGAGTAGCGGGAAGGTTTCGTTTTTT
NA	NA	TRBJ2-1	TRBV19	CASSRGGVNEQFF	TGTGCCAGTAGTAGAGGGGGAGTCAATGAGCAGTTCTTC
NA	NA	TRBJ1-6	TRBV7-2	CASSAHVTSNSYNSPLHF	TGTGCCAGCAGCGCCCACGTGACATCGAACTCCTATAATTCACCCCTCCACTTT
NA	TRBD2	TRBJ2-3	TRBV19	CASTQLAGGGDTQYF	TGTGCCAGTACCCAACTAGCGGGGGGTGGAGATACGCAGTATTTT
once	TRBD1	TRBJ2-7	TRBV29-1	CSVRRNPGGGNEQYF	TGCAGCGTGAGGAGGAATCCAGGGGGCGGGAACGAGCAGTACTTC
NA	NA	TRBJ1-1	TRBV7-9	CASTPDSLNTEAFF	TGTGCCAGCACCCCGGACAGTCTGAACACTGAAGCTTTCTTT
NA	TRBD1	TRBJ1-6	TRBV7-9	CASSSWDSPTNSPLHF	TGTGCCAGCAGCTCATGGGACAGTCCGACGAATTCACCCCTCCACTTT
NA	NA	TRBJ2-3	TRBV6-1	CASSEGLGLAADTQYF	TGTGCCAGCAGTGAAGGACTAGGGCTAGCAGCAGATACGCAGTATTTT
NA	NA	TRBJ1-2	TRBV5-4	CASSVRARLNYGYTF	TGTGCCAGCAGCGTCCGGGCCAGATTAAACTATGGCTACACCTTC
NA	TRBD2	TRBJ2-1	TRBV10-3	CAVRLTSGDNEQFF	TGTGCCGTAAGACTGACTAGCGGTGACAATGAGCAGTTCTTC
NA	NA	TRBJ2-3	TRBV29-1	CSVLFLEDTQYF	TGCAGCGTTTTGTTTCTAGAAGATACGCAGTATTTT
NA	TRBD1	TRBJ1-6	TRBV7-6	CASSLMTGENSPLHF	TGTGCCAGCAGCCTGATGACAGGGGAGAATTCACCCCTCCACTTT
NA	NA	TRBJ2-3	TRBV10-3	CAIRQDNTDTQYF	TGTGCCATTCGACAGGACAACACAGATACGCAGTATTTT
NA	TRBD2	TRBJ2-1	TRBV7-8	CASSSSSGRRSYNEQFF	TGTGCCAGCAGCTCCAGTAGCGGGAGGAGATCCTACAATGAGCAGTTCTTC
once	TRBD2	TRBJ2-5	TRBV5-1	CASSLRSGGQETQYF	TGCGCCAGCAGCTTGCGTTCGGGGGGGCAAGAGACCCAGTACTTC
NA	TRBD2	TRBJ2-7	TRBV2	CASRVGEGEQYF	TGTGCCAGCAGAGTTGGGGAGGGCGAGCAGTACTTC
NA	TRBD1	TRBJ2-3	TRBV2	CASSGQGVGTDTQYF	TGTGCCAGCAGTGGGCAGGGGGTGGGCACAGATACGCAGTATTTT
few	TRBD2	TRBJ2-7	TRBV4-1	CASSQARGSSYEQYF	TGCGCCAGCAGCCAAGCTCGCGGGAGCTCCTACGAGCAGTACTTC
NA	NA	TRBJ1-2	TRBV5-5	CASSLVPRQSSYGYTF	TGTGCCAGCAGCTTGGTACCTCGACAGTCTAGCTATGGCTACACCTTC
few	NA	TRBJ1-5	TRBV19	CASSIDPNQPQHF	TGTGCCAGTAGTATAGACCCTAATCAGCCCCAGCATTTT
NA	NA	TRBJ1-1	TRBV6-5	CASSYNRVNTEAFF	TGTGCCAGCAGTTACAACAGGGTGAACACTGAAGCTTTCTTT
NA	NA	TRBJ1-1	TRBV5-5	CASSLAPSGEAFF	TGTGCCAGCAGCTTGGCACCCAGCGGTGAAGCTTTCTTT
NA	NA	TRBJ1-1	TRBV7-9	CASSLWMNTEAFF	TGTGCCAGCAGCTTATGGATGAACACTGAAGCTTTCTTT
once	TRBD1	TRBJ1-3	TRBV11-3	CASSLNLPMTGHSGNTIYF	TGTGCCAGCAGCTTAAACCTTCCGATGACAGGGCATTCTGGAAACACCATATATTTT
NA	TRBD1	TRBJ2-7	TRBV7-2	CASSSGTGAYEQYF	TGTGCCAGCAGCTCCGGGACAGGGGCCTACGAGCAGTACTTC
NA	TRBD1	TRBJ2-1	TRBV10-3	CAISKSTGSSYNEQFF	TGTGCCATCAGTAAGTCGACAGGGAGCTCCTACAATGAGCAGTTCTTC
NA	NA	TRBJ2-1	TRBV5-1	CASSLLGNEQFF	TGCGCCAGCAGCTTGTTGGGAAATGAGCAGTTCTTC
NA	TRBD1	TRBJ1-5	TRBV7-3	CASSLRQGFLGQPQHF	TGTGCCAGCAGCCTGCGACAGGGGTTTTTAGGTCAGCCCCAGCATTTT
many	TRBD1	TRBJ1-2	TRBV10-2	CARRTGLGYTF	TGCGCCAGGAGGACAGGTCTCGGCTACACCTTC
NA	TRBD1	TRBJ1-3	TRBV5-1	CASSQGGQGFRSSGNTIYF	TGCGCCAGCAGTCAGGGAGGACAGGGATTCCGAAGCTCTGGAAACACCATATATTTT